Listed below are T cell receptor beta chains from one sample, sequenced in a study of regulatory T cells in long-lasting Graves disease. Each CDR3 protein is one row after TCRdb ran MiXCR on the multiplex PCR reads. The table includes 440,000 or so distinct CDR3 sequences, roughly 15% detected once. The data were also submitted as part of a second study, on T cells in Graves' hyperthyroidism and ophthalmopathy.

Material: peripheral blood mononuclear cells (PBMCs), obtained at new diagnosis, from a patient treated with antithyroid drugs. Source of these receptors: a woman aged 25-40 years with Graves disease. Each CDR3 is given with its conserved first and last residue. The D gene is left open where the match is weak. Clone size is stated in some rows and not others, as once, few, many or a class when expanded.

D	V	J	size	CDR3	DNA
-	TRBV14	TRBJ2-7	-	CASSHGPASFYEQYF	TGTGCCAGCAGCCACGGGCCAGCCTCATTCTACGAGCAGTACTTC
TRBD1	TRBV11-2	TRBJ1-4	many	CASSSRGRNEKLFF	TGTGCCAGCAGCTCGAGGGGGCGGAATGAAAAACTGTTTTTT
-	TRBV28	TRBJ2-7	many	CATTSDEQYF	TGTGCCACGACCAGTGACGAGCAGTACTTC
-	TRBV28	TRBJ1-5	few	CASGLKVPQHF	TGTGCCAGCGGGTTAAAGGTGCCCCAGCATTTT
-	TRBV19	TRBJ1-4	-	CASSMVRRQGNEKLFF	TGTGCCAGTAGTATGGTGAGGCGGCAGGGTAATGAAAAACTGTTTTTT
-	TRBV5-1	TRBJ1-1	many	CASSLLLRDNTEAFF	TGCGCCAGCAGCTTGCTCCTTCGTGACAACACTGAAGCTTTCTTT
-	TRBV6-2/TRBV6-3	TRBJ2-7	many	CASSYSKAGHLYEQYF	TGTGCCAGCAGTTACTCGAAGGCAGGACATCTCTACGAGCAGTACTTC
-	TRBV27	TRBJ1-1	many	CASSLSRPRNTEAFF	TGTGCCAGCAGTTTATCGAGACCGAGGAACACTGAAGCTTTCTTT
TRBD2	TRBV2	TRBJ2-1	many	CANTSGSWGEQFF	TGTGCCAACACTAGCGGGAGTTGGGGTGAGCAGTTCTTC
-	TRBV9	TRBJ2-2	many	CASSKLGGELFF	TGTGCCAGCAGCAAGCTTGGCGGGGAGCTGTTTTTT
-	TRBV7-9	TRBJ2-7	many	CASTQAGAEEQYF	TGTGCCAGCACCCAAGCAGGGGCGGAGGAGCAGTACTTC
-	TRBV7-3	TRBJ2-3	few	CASSSSPKRAYTDTQYF	TGTGCCAGCAGCTCCTCGCCTAAGCGGGCTTACACAGATACGCAGTATTTT
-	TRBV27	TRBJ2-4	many	CASSSNRDFKNIQYF	TGTGCCAGCAGTTCGAACAGGGATTTCAAAAACATTCAGTACTTC
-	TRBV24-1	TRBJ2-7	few	CATSDLYQNQYF	TGTGCCACCAGTGATTTGTACCAAAACCAGTACTTC
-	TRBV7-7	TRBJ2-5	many	CASSLEQQGTQYF	TGTGCTAGCAGCTTAGAACAACAGGGGACCCAGTACTTC
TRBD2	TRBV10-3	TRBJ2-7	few	CAIRGTSGRAREQYF	TGTGCCATCAGAGGGACTAGTGGGAGGGCCCGTGAGCAGTACTTC
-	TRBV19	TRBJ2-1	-	CASSIVGRAPYNEQFF	TGTGCCAGTAGTATAGTAGGAAGGGCTCCCTACAATGAGCAGTTCTTC
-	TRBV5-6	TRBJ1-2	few	CASSFGTSGYTF	TGTGCCAGCAGTTTCGGGACGAGCGGCTACACCTTC
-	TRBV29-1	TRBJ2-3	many	CSAEGFRGGTDTQYF	TGCAGCGCCGAGGGGTTTCGGGGAGGCACAGATACGCAGTATTTT
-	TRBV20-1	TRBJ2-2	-	CSARVFGTMNTGELFF	TGCAGTGCTAGAGTATTTGGGACAATGAACACCGGGGAGCTGTTTTTT
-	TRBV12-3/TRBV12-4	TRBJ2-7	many	CASSDFTLREQYF	TGTGCCAGCAGCGACTTTACCCTTAGAGAGCAGTACTTC
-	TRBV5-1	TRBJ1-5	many	CASSRAGLGNQPQHF	TGCGCCAGCAGCCGGGCGGGGTTGGGCAATCAGCCCCAGCATTTT
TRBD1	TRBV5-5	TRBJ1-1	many	CASSLDPGGITEAFF	TGCGCCAGCAGCTTGGACCCAGGGGGCATAACTGAAGCTTTCTTT
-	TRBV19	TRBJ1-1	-	CASRTLQGGGTEAFF	TGTGCCAGTAGGACGCTACAGGGAGGTGGGACTGAAGCTTTCTTT
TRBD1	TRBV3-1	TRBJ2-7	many	CASSQTTGQVKYEQYF	TGTGCCAGCAGCCAAACCACGGGACAGGTTAAGTACGAGCAGTACTTC
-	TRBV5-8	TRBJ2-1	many	CASSLFSYSHNEQFF	TGTGCCAGCAGCTTGTTTTCGTACAGCCACAATGAGCAGTTCTTC
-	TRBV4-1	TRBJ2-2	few	CASSQTPTGELFF	TGCGCCAGCAGCCAAACCCCGACCGGGGAGCTGTTTTTT
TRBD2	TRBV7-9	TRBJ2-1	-	CASSSTPWAGGSEQFF	TGTGCCAGCAGCTCGACCCCTTGGGCGGGAGGCAGTGAGCAGTTCTTC
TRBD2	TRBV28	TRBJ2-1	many	CASRWGLADNNEQFF	TGTGCCAGCAGATGGGGACTAGCGGATAACAATGAGCAGTTCTTC
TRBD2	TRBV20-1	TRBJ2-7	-	CSANSGSASYEQYF	TGCAGTGCCAATAGCGGGAGTGCATCCTACGAGCAGTACTTC
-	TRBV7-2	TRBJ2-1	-	CASSRVAPNEQFF	TGTGCCAGCAGCCGGGTAGCGCCGAATGAGCAGTTCTTC
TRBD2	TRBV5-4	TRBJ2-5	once	CASSLERERVATQYF	TGTGCCAGCAGCTTGGAGCGGGAGAGGGTAGCGACCCAGTACTTC
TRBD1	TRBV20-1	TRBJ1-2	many	CSARLGGDYGYTF	TGCAGTGCTAGACTAGGGGGCGACTATGGCTACACCTTC
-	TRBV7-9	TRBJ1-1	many	CASFYPGLPNTEAFF	TGTGCCAGCTTCTATCCGGGACTCCCGAACACTGAAGCTTTCTTT
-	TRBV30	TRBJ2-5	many	CAWSAPYKGRETQYF	TGTGCCTGGAGTGCCCCATATAAGGGGAGGGAGACCCAGTACTTC
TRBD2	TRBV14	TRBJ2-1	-	CASSRLAGFINEQFF	TGTGCCAGCAGTCGACTAGCGGGATTTATCAATGAGCAGTTCTTC
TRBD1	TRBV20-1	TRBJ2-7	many	CSATSPTGSEYEQYF	TGCAGTGCCACCTCACCGACAGGGAGCGAGTACGAGCAGTACTTC
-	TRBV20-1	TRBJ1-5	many	CSAEGTQGGQPQHF	TGCAGTGCTGAGGGGACACAGGGCGGTCAGCCCCAGCATTTT
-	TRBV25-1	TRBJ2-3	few	CASSPKRLTDTQYF	TGTGCCAGCAGCCCCAAGCGGCTCACAGATACGCAGTATTTT
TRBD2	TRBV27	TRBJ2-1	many	CASNGGTSGAEAQFF	TGTGCCAGCAACGGGGGGACTAGCGGGGCCGAGGCGCAGTTCTTC
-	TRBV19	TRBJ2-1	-	CASSIGQGRVGFRRYNEQFF	TGTGCCAGTAGTATAGGGCAAGGGCGCGTTGGGTTTAGGCGCTACAATGAGCAGTTCTTC
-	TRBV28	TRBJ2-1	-	CASTRLQVTAGVEQFF	TGTGCCAGCACCAGATTACAGGTCACGGCCGGGGTGGAGCAGTTCTTC
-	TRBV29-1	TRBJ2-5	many	CSVASAQGGTQYF	TGCAGCGTCGCGTCGGCGCAGGGAGGGACCCAGTACTTC
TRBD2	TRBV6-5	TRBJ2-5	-	CASSSAGGPMTQYF	TGTGCCAGCAGTTCGGCGGGAGGGCCGATGACCCAGTACTTC
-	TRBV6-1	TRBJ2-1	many	CASSVRDYNEQFF	TGTGCCAGCAGTGTACGGGACTACAATGAGCAGTTCTTC
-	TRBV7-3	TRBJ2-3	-	CASSLQPSTDTQYF	TGTGCCAGCAGCTTGCAGCCTAGCACAGATACGCAGTATTTT
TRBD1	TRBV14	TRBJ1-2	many	CASRGTGNGYTF	TGTGCCAGCAGAGGGACAGGGAACGGCTACACCTTC
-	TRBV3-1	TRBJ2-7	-	CASLAGGEQYF	TGTGCCAGCTTGGCGGGTGGCGAGCAGTACTTC
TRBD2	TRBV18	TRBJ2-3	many	CASSRPAGGPTDTQYF	TGTGCCAGCTCACGCCCAGCGGGAGGGCCGACAGATACGCAGTATTTT
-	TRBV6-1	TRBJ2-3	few	CASSKERKLTDTQYF	TGTGCCAGCAGCAAAGAAAGGAAGCTTACAGATACGCAGTATTTT
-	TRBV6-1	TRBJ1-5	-	CASREWQGPYSNQPQHF	TGTGCCAGCAGGGAATGGCAGGGGCCCTATAGCAATCAGCCCCAGCATTTT
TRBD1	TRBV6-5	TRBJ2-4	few	CASSYSTGSLAKNIQYF	TGTGCCAGCAGTTACTCGACAGGGTCTCTAGCCAAAAACATTCAGTACTTC
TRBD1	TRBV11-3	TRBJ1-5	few	CASSSWDRGSNQPQHF	TGTGCCAGCAGCTCTTGGGACAGGGGGAGCAATCAGCCCCAGCATTTT
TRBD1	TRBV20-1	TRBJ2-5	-	CSAIRGQGKETQYF	TGCAGTGCTATACGGGGACAGGGGAAAGAGACCCAGTACTTC
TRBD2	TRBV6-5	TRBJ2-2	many	CASSWSLAGVGELFF	TGTGCCAGCAGTTGGTCCCTAGCGGGAGTCGGGGAGCTGTTTTTT
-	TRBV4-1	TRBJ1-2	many	CASSQPGRTANYGYTF	TGCGCCAGCAGCCAACCCGGCAGGACCGCTAACTATGGCTACACCTTC
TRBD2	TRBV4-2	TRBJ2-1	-	CASSQESLAVNNEQFF	TGTGCCAGCAGCCAAGAGAGTCTAGCGGTAAACAATGAGCAGTTCTTC